A single sample is the source of the 5 T cell receptor beta chains below, sequenced in a study of shared clonotypes between healthy human individuals. Data came from immunoSEQ multiplex PCR; TCRdb stores just in-frame clones and leaves some out. The sample shows just over 2,000,000 clones, roughly 95% of them seen only once. Only CD45RO-negative cells positively selected for CCR7 counted as naive CD8 cells, so terminally differentiated effector memory CD45RA+ cells were excluded. Material: naive CD8+ T cells sorted from blood. The source is a man aged 18 to 29 in good health.

CDR3 residues: CASSYAGVTGELFF. The DNA of the CDR3 is TGTGCCAGCAGTTACGCGGGGGTCACCGGGGAGCTGTTTTTT. The V call is TRBV6-5, the J call TRBJ2-2, with 7 bases aligning to TRBD2. The CDR3 loop spans 14 amino acids. CDR1 and CDR2 from the germline V gene are MNHEY and SVGAGI. J gave up 4 bases and V 2 bases, and 1 base lay outside the gene matches.

This clone was recorded once. In DNA form, the CDR3 reads TGTGCCAGTAGTATAGATTTGGAGAACACCGGGGAGCTGTTTTTT. Translation gives CASSIDLENTGELFF. The chain links TRBV19 to TRBJ2-2; D unresolved. Trimming pared 0 bases from V and 1 base from J, leaving 6 bases between. The V gene's germline CDR1 is LNHDA and CDR2 SQIVND (reference sequence). The CDR3 covers 15 residues. The full variable domain, rest sourced from reference TRBV19 and TRBJ2-2, is DGGITQSPKYLFRKEGQNVTLSCEQNLNHDAMYWYRQDPGQGLRLIYYSQIVNDFQKGDIAEGYSVSREKKESFPLTVTSAQKNPTAFYLCASSIDLENTGELFFGEGSRLTVL.

Comments on this clone: Other DNA sequences in the sample encode the same CDR3. The chain has TRBV4-1 and TRBJ2-3, with 7 positions matching TRBD1. The CDR3 covers 16 residues. J gave up 1 base and V 0 bases, and 4 bases lay outside the gene matches. Germline values: CDR1 MGHRA, CDR2 YSYEKL. The CDR3 DNA is TGCGCCAGCAGCCAAGAGGCAGGGGGAGGCACAGATACGCAGTATTTT. Its protein product is CASSQEAGGGTDTQYF.

The chain couples TRBV10-3 to TRBJ1-2; D might be TRBD1 (5 bases). The V gene's germline CDR1 is ENHRY and CDR2 SYGVKD. Trimming left V 5 bases short and J 2 bases short, with 12 bases between. This CDR3 spans 14 amino acids. The DNA of the CDR3 is TGTGCCATCAGTAATGCCAGGACAAACTATGGCTACACCTTC. Protein product: CAISNARTNYGYTF.

CDR3 amino acids: CASSKSSYEQYF. For the CDR3, the DNA is TGTGCCAGCAGTAAGAGCTCCTACGAGCAGTACTTC. This chain connects TRBV6-1 to TRBJ2-7; D gene ambiguous. The CDR3 has 12 amino acids. The germline V and J ends were trimmed by 5 bases and 0 bases, with 5 bases remaining between them. Germline V gives CDR1 MNHNS, CDR2 SASEGT.